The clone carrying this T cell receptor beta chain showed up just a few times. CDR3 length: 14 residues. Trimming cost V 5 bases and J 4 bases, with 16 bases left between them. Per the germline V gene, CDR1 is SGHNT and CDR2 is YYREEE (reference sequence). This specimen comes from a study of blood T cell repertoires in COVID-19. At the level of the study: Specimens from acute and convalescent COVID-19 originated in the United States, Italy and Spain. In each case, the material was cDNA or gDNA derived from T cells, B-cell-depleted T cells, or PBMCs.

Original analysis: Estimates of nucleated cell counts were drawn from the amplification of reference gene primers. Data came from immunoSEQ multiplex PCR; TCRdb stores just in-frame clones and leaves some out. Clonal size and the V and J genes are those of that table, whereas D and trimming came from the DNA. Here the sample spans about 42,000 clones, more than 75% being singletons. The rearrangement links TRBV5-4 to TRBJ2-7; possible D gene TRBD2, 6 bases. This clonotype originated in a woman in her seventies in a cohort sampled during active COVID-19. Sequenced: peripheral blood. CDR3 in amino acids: CASSREASQYEQYF. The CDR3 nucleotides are TGTGCCAGCAGTAGGGAGGCTAGCCAGTACGAGCAGTACTTC.